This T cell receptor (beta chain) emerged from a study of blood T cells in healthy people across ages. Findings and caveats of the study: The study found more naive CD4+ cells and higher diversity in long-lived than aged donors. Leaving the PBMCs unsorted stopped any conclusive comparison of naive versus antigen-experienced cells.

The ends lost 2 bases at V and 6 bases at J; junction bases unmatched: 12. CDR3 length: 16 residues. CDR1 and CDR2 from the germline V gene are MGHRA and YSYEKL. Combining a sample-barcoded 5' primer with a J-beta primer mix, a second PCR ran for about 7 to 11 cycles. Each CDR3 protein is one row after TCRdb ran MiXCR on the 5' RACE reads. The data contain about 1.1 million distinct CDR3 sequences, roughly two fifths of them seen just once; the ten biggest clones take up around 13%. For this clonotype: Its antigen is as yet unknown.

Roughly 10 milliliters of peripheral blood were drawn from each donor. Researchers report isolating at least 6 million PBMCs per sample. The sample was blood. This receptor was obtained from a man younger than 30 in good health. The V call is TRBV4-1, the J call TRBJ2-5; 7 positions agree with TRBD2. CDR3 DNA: TGCGCCAGCAGCCAACCGTATCGGGGGGAGAGTAAGACCCAGTACTTC. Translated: CASSQPYRGESKTQYF.